This passage covers 23 T cell receptor beta chains from one sample sequenced in a study of memory CD4+ T cells and cytomegalovirus serostatus. This table comes from immunoSEQ multiplex PCR, and its TCRdb copy is limited to in-frame clones, with some not included. Found here are about 92,000 clones, around 80% of them singletons; the top ten hold about 4%. Single viable CD3+CD4+CD8-CD45RO+ cells were sorted as the memory CD4+ T cells. The sequencing input was memory CD4+ T cells from blood. The receptors were sampled from an adult in good health and CMV-seropositive.

The chain recombines TRBV28 with TRBJ1-4; 7 positions match TRBD1. CDR3 size: 14 residues. CDR1 is MDHEN, CDR2 SYDVKM, per germline. V was pared by 6 bases and J by 7 bases, with 8 bases of the junction left unmatched. This CDR3 reads CASRPGQSREKLFF. CDR3 bases: TGTGCCAGCAGACCGGGACAGTCGCGTGAAAAACTGTTTTTT.

V gene TRBV19 combines with J gene TRBJ1-2; D remains unclear. Germline V gene lookup returns CDR1 LNHDA and CDR2 SQIVND (reference sequence). The V end lost 3 bases, the J end lost 8 bases, and 7 bases lay between the germline ends. CDR3 length equals 11 residues. DNA of the CDR3: TGTGCCAGTAGTATCGGGGAAGGCTACACCTTC. Protein: CASSIGEGYTF.

The chain couples TRBV4-1 to TRBJ1-4; TRBD1 agrees at 10 bases. CDR1 is MGHRA and CDR2 is YSYEKL in the germline V gene. J lost 7 bases, V lost 4 bases, and 9 bases had no gene match. The CDR3 is 16 residues long. CDR3 residues: CASSPYYGTGAEKLFF. The CDR3 DNA is TGCGCCAGCAGCCCCTACTACGGGACAGGGGCTGAAAAACTGTTTTTT.

The chain couples TRBV19 to TRBJ2-1; 10 nucleotides agree with TRBD1. The CDR3 is 15 residues long. CDR1 is LNHDA, CDR2 SQIVND, per germline (reference sequence). V lost 5 bases, J lost 6 bases, and 7 bases stayed unmatched. CDR3 loop: CASSSRDRGLNEQFF. The CDR3 DNA sequence: TGTGCCAGTAGTTCCCGGGACAGGGGCCTCAATGAGCAGTTCTTC. Full variable domain (rest looked up from reference TRBV19 and TRBJ2-1): DGGITQSPKYLFRKEGQNVTLSCEQNLNHDAMYWYRQDPGQGLRLIYYSQIVNDFQKGDIAEGYSVSREKKESFPLTVTSAQKNPTAFYLCASSSRDRGLNEQFFGPGTRLTVL.

A few counts support this clone. The CDR3: CATKAEVAQETQYF. The DNA of the CDR3 is TGTGCCACCAAGGCAGAAGTGGCCCAAGAGACCCAGTACTTC. The chain is built from TRBV19 and TRBJ2-5, with D unclear. V lost 10 bases and J lost 1, with 16 bases in between. The germline V gene has CDR1 LNHDA and CDR2 SQIVND (reference sequence). This CDR3 is 14 amino acids long.

The V gene is TRBV19, the J gene TRBJ2-1; tentative D call: TRBD2 (6 bases). The germline V gene has CDR1 LNHDA and CDR2 SQIVND (reference sequence). Trimming shortened V by 1 base and J by 9 bases, and 10 bases separated the two germline ends. This CDR3 is built from 13 residues. In nucleotides, the CDR3 is TGTGCCAGTAGTATAGTACTAGCTGGTGAGCAGTTCTTC. It translates to CASSIVLAGEQFF.

The chain has TRBV19 and TRBJ2-1, with TRBD1 as a possible D gene (6 bases). V lost 3 bases and J 5 bases, leaving 14 bases between the germline ends. The CDR3 is 15 amino acids. Looked up from germline, CDR1 is LNHDA and CDR2 is SQIVND (reference sequence). The CDR3 DNA reads as TGTGCCAGTAGTATCGGGAACAGGGAAAACAATGAGCAGTTCTTC. Translated, it gives CASSIGNRENNEQFF.

The chain couples TRBV9 to TRBJ2-1, with D perhaps matching TRBD1 (5 bases). V was trimmed by 0 bases and J by 0 bases, leaving 10 bases between them. From germline, CDR1 is SGDLS and CDR2 YYNGEE. This CDR3 has 16 residues. CDR3 DNA: TGTGCCAGCAGCGTAGGTGGCGACAGCTCCTACAATGAGCAGTTCTTC. It encodes CASSVGGDSSYNEQFF. The full variable domain, rest sourced from reference TRBV9 and TRBJ2-1, is DSGVTQTPKHLITATGQRVTLRCSPRSGDLSVYWYQQSLDQGLQFLIQYYNGEERAKGNILERFSAQQFPDLHSELNLSSLELGDSALYFCASSVGGDSSYNEQFFGPGTRLTVL.

J is TRBJ1-3 and V is TRBV10-2; maybe TRBD1 (6 bases). The CDR3 spans 17 residues. Germline loops: CDR1 WSHSY, CDR2 SAAADI. Trimming took 8 bases from V and 2 from J, leaving 22 bases between them. In DNA form, the CDR3 reads TGCGCCAGCGCAAAAGCTACACAGGGAGTTGCTGGAAACACCATATATTTT. Translated, it gives CASAKATQGVAGNTIYF.

The chain carries TRBV7-8 and TRBJ2-1, with a tentative D call TRBD2 (5 bases). The CDR3 is made up of 14 amino acids. The germline gives CDR1 SGHVS, CDR2 FQNEAQ. V was cut by 1 base and J by 7 bases, with 11 bases left in between. The CDR3 nucleotides read TGTGCCAGCAGCTTAGACGGGGTGTGGAATGAGCAGTTCTTC. This encodes CASSLDGVWNEQFF.

The V gene is TRBV7-9, the J gene TRBJ1-4; TRBD1 matches 8 bases. V gave up 3 bases and J gave up 8 bases; unmatched junction bases: 11. This CDR3 spans 16 amino acids. Germline V CDR1 and CDR2: SEHNR, FQNEAQ (reference sequence). CDR3 sequence reads: CASSLDAQGAREKLFF. CDR3 in DNA: TGTGCCAGCAGCTTGGACGCTCAGGGGGCAAGGGAAAAACTGTTTTTT.

The chain is built from TRBV5-1 and TRBJ1-1; weak D call: TRBD1 (6 bases). The CDR3 has 12 residues. The V end was cut by 4 bases, the J end by 10 bases, with 14 bases between. Germline values: CDR1 SGHRS, CDR2 YFSETQ. The CDR3 sequence: CASSTEGVIAFF. CDR3 nucleotides: TGCGCCAGCAGCACCGAGGGGGTCATAGCTTTCTTT.

This clone was seen a few times. This rearrangement joins TRBV2 to TRBJ1-1; the D is unclear. The CDR3 totals 11 residues. Trimming shortened V by 4 bases and J by 1 base, and 1 base separated the two germline ends. Germline CDR1 is SNHLY and CDR2 is FYNNEI. Written as DNA, the CDR3 is TGTGCCAGCAGTGCGAACACTGAAGCTTTCTTT. This encodes CASSANTEAFF.

The V call is TRBV6-1, the J call TRBJ1-5; 8 bases match TRBD1. The CDR3 is 14 residues long. Unmatched junction bases numbered 2, after V lost 4 bases and J lost 3 bases. Germline CDR1 MNHNS, CDR2 SASEGT. The CDR3 DNA follows: TGTGCCAGCAGTGGACAGGGGCCCAATCAGCCCCAGCATTTT. Its translation: CASSGQGPNQPQHF.

The V call is TRBV6-6, the J call TRBJ2-3, with D uncertain. V was pared by 8 bases and J by 3 bases, with 6 bases between. Germline V gene lookup returns CDR1 MNHNY and CDR2 SVGAGI (reference sequence). The CDR3 is made up of 11 amino acids. The CDR3 region has the DNA TGTGCCAGCGCCCTTACAGATACGCAGTATTTT. Translated: CASALTDTQYF.

This chain joins TRBV6-1 and TRBJ2-5; TRBD1 matches at 7 bases. Looked up from germline, CDR1 is MNHNS and CDR2 is SASEGT. This CDR3 comprises 13 residues. V was clipped by 4 bases and J by 4 bases; unmatched bases: 3. CDR3 protein: CASSVTGRETQYF. The CDR3 DNA reads TGTGCCAGCAGTGTGACAGGGAGAGAGACCCAGTACTTC.

This clone occurred a few times. The same CDR3 arises from other DNA sequences in this sample as well. The chain employs TRBV5-1 and TRBJ2-3; no definite D call. Per germline, CDR1 SGHRS and CDR2 YFSETQ. The CDR3 consists of 13 residues. Trimming pared 2 bases from V and 5 bases from J, leaving 9 bases between. The CDR3 reads CASSFWGRDTQYF. CDR3 bases: TGCGCCAGCAGCTTTTGGGGAAGAGATACGCAGTATTTT.

The V gene is TRBV27, the J gene TRBJ1-5; no definite D call. Germline assignment: CDR1 MNHEY and CDR2 SMNVEV (reference sequence). The CDR3 is 17 amino acids. V was cut by 2 bases and J by 5 bases, with 19 bases left in between. CDR3 residues: CASSLLSGPGDYQPQHF. CDR3 sequence (DNA): TGTGCCAGCAGTTTACTCAGCGGCCCTGGGGATTATCAGCCCCAGCATTTT.

This clone came up a few times. The chain couples TRBV6-1 to TRBJ1-1; D may be TRBD1 (6 bases). The CDR3 loop spans 13 amino acids. The germline CDR1 and CDR2 sequences are MNHNS and SASEGT. Trimming shortened V by 7 bases and J by 2 bases, and 11 bases separated the two germline ends. CDR3 residues: CASTRGANTEAFF. The CDR3 DNA reads TGTGCCAGCACCAGGGGCGCCAACACTGAAGCTTTCTTT.

This chain uses TRBV2 with TRBJ1-1, with a possible D match to TRBD1 (6 bases). The V gene lost 0 bases and the J gene lost 4 bases, with 12 bases spanning the gap. CDR1 is SNHLY, CDR2 FYNNEI, per germline. The CDR3 is 15 residues long. The CDR3 region has the DNA TGTGCCAGCAGTGAAGCGCTGGACAGTACCACTGAAGCTTTCTTT. It codes for CASSEALDSTTEAFF.

The chain uses TRBV7-3 and TRBJ2-7; the D gene could be TRBD1 or TRBD2 (5 bases each). V was pared by 5 bases and J by 2 bases, with 10 bases between. This CDR3 has 13 residues. Germline values: CDR1 SGHTA, CDR2 FQGTGA. Here the CDR3 reads CASSLGTAYEQYF. As DNA, the CDR3 is TGTGCCAGCAGCCTTGGGACGGCCTACGAGCAGTACTTC.

This chain connects TRBV12-1 to TRBJ2-3; the DNA was not compared with TRBD2, the D call given in the table. TRBV12-1 is annotated as a pseudogene. This CDR3 is 17 amino acids long. Here the CDR3 DNA reads TGTGCCAGCAGCTCCGGGACTAGCGGGAGACGCCCAGATACGCAGTATTTT. Translation gives CASSSGTSGRRPDTQYF.

The genes are TRBV4-2 and TRBJ2-1; 12 bases match TRBD2. The CDR3 is 16 amino acids. V was pared by 4 bases and J by 4 bases, with 5 bases of the junction left unmatched. Germline-derived CDR1 and CDR2 are LGHNA and YNFKEQ. CDR3 bases: TGTGCCAGCAGCCCCCAGCTAGCGGGAGGGTACAATGAGCAGTTCTTC. Its translation: CASSPQLAGGYNEQFF.